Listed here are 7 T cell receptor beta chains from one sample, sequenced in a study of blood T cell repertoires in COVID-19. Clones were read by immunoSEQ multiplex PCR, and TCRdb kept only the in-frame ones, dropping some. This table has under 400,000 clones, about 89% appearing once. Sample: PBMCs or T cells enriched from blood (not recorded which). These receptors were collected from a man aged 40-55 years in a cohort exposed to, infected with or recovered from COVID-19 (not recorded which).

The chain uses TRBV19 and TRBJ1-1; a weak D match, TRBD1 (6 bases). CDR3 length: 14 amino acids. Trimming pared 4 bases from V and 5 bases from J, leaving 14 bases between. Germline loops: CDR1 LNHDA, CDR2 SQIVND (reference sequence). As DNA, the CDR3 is TGTGCCAGTAGTAAGCCGGGGGGCTGGACTGAAGCTTTCTTT. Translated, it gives CASSKPGGWTEAFF.

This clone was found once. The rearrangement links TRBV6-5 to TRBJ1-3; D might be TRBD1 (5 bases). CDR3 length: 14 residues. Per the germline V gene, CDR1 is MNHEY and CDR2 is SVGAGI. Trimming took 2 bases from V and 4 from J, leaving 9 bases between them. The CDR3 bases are TGTGCCAGCAGTTACGGGGCATGGGGAAACACCATATATTTT. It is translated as CASSYGAWGNTIYF.

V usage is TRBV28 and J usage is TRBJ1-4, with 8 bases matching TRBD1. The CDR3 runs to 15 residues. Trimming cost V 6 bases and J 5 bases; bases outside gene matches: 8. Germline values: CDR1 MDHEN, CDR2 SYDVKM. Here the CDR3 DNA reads TGTGCCAGCAGCCGCCCTACAGGGGGAAATGAAAAACTGTTTTTT. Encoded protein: CASSRPTGGNEKLFF.

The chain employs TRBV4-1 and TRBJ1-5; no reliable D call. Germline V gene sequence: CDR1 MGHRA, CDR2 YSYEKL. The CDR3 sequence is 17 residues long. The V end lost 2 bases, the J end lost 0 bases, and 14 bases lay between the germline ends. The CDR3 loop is CASSQNPSVYSNQPQHF. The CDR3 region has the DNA TGCGCCAGCAGCCAAAACCCCAGCGTTTATAGCAATCAGCCCCAGCATTTT.

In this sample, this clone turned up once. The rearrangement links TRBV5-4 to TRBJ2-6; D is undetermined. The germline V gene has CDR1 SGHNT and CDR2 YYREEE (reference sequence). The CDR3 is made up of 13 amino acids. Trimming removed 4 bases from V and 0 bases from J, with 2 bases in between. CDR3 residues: CASSHSGANVLTF. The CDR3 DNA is TGTGCCAGCAGCCACTCTGGGGCCAACGTCCTGACTTTC.

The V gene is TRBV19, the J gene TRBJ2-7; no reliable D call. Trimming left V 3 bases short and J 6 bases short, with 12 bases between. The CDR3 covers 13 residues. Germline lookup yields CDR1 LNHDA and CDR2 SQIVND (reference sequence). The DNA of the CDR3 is TGTGCCAGTAGTATTTTCCGTTCGGGCGAGCAGTACTTC. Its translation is CASSIFRSGEQYF.

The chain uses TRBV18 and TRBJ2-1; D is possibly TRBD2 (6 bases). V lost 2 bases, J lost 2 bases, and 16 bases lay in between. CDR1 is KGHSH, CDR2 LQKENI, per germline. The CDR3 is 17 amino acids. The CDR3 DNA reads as TGTGCCAGCTCACCATTTCTAGGAGGGCCCACCTACAATGAGCAGTTCTTC. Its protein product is CASSPFLGGPTYNEQFF.